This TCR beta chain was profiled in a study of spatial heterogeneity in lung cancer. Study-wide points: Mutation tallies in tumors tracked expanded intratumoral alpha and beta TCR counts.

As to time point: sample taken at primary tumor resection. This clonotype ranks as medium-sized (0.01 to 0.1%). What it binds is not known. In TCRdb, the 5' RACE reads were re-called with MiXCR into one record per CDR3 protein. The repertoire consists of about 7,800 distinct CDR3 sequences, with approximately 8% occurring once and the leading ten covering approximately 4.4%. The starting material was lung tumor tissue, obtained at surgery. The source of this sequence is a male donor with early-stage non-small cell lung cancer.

CDR3 sequence reads: CASSPTLAETQYF. Here the CDR3 DNA reads TGTGCCAGCAGCCCGACCCTAGCAGAGACCCAGTACTTC. This rearrangement joins TRBV7-9 to TRBJ2-5; TRBD2 is a possible D gene (5 bases). Trimming cost V 5 bases and J 4 bases, with 11 bases left between them. The germline V gene encodes CDR1 SEHNR and CDR2 FQNEAQ (reference sequence). The CDR3 is 13 amino acids.